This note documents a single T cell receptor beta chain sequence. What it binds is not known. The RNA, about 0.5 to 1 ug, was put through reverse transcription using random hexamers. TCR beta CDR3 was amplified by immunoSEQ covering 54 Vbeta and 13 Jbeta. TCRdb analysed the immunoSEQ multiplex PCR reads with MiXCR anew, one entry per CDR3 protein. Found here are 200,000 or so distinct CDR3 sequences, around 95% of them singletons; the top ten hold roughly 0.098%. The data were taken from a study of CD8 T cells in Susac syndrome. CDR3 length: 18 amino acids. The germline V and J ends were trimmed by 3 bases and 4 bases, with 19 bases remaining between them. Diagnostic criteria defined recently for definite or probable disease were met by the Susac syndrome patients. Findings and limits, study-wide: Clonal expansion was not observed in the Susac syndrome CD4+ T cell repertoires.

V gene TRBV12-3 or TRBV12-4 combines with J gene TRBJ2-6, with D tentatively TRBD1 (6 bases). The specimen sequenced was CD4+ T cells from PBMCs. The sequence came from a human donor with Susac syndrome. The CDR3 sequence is CASSFFPGEQAGANVLTF. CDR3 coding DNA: TGTGCCAGCAGTTTTTTTCCAGGGGAGCAGGCCGGGGCCAACGTCCTGACTTTC.